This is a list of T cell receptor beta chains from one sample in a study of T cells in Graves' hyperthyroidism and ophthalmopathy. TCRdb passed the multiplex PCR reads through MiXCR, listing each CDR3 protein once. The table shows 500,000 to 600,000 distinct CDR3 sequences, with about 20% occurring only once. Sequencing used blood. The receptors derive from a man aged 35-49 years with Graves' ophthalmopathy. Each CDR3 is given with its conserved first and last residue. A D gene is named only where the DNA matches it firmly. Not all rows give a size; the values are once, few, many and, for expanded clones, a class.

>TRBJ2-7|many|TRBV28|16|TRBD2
CASSAPGTSVGYEQYF
TGTGCCAGCAGTGCGCCCGGGACTAGCGTTGGCTACGAGCAGTACTTC
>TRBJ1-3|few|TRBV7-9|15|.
CASSLGRAAGNTIYF
TGTGCCAGCAGCTTAGGGCGGGCGGCCGGAAACACCATATATTTT
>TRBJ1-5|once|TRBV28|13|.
CASSLAVDQPQHF
TGTGCCAGCAGTTTGGCAGTAGATCAGCCCCAGCATTTT
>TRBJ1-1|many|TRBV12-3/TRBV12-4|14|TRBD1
CASSYGQGNTEAFF
TGTGCCAGCAGTTATGGACAGGGGAACACTGAAGCTTTCTTT
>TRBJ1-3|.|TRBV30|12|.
CAWSVEGNTIYF
TGTGCCTGGAGTGTGGAGGGAAACACCATATATTTT
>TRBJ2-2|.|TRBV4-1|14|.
CASSLTDTTGELFF
TGCGCCAGCAGCCTGACAGACACCACCGGGGAGCTGTTTTTT
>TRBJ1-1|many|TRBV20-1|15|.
CSARMGTGTNTEAFF
TGCAGTGCTAGAATGGGGACCGGAACGAACACTGAAGCTTTCTTT
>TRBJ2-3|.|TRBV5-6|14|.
CASSALRDTDTQYF
TGTGCCAGCAGCGCGCTTAGGGACACAGATACGCAGTATTTT
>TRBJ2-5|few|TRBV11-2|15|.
CASSSGVGYQETQYF
TGTGCCAGCAGCTCAGGGGTGGGGTACCAAGAGACCCAGTACTTC
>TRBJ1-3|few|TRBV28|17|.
CASSLLQDFSGGNTIYF
TGTGCCAGCAGTTTATTACAGGACTTCTCGGGAGGAAACACCATATATTTT